A single T cell receptor beta chain is shown here with its context. Its antigen is not identified. The CDR3 totals 15 residues. Germline loops: CDR1 SQVTM, CDR2 ANQGSEA. V shed 6 bases and J 2 bases; nucleotides not matched to a gene: 7. The sample is drawn from a study of T-cell reconstitution after alpha-beta-depleted transplantation in children. Study-level results: Approximately two months post-transplant, alpha-beta T cells reportedly originated from several hundred expanded graft clones. The study traced high day-60 TCRbeta diversity in some patients to surviving recipient T cells and thymic progenitors.

Unique molecular identifiers were used to barcode this TCRbeta library. MiXCR, applied by TCRdb to the PCR reads, yields one record per CDR3 protein. This sample has 300,000 to 350,000 distinct CDR3 sequences, with 15% to 20% found just once. The TCR was taken from a male patient between 2 and 9 years old who had a stem cell transplant for acute lymphoblastic leukemia, so the T cells may come from the graft donor. The chain is built from TRBV29-1 and TRBJ2-1, with 10 bases identical to TRBD2. Sequencing used PBMCs, mostly from graft donor cells, obtained 360 days after TCRalphabeta/CD19-depleted stem cell transplant. The CDR3 loop reads CSVPSGRFPYNEQFF. The CDR3 nucleotides read TGCAGCGTCCCTAGCGGGAGATTCCCCTACAATGAGCAGTTCTTC.